The 14 T cell receptor beta chains given below trace back to one sample, sequenced in a study of identical twins (dated by TCRdb to 2016 to 2018). The protocol used for the library was 5' RACE. These reads were obtained on an Illumina HiSeq 2000. TCRdb's own reprocessing of the public reads used fastp at Q25 and MiXCR and kept productive beta chains. Duplicate CDR3 protein sequences are folded into a single record with the most common DNA and genes. The sample table holds around 370,000 distinct CDR3 sequences, of which around 9% were seen once. The ten most abundant clones make up approximately 8.9% of the sample. The sample comprised naive T cells sorted from blood. According to the study, the label for this sample's cell subset or site signals: cells isolated with a human naive T-cell isolation kit. These receptors came from a woman in her fifties or sixties in good health.

Many counts were recorded for this clonotype. V usage is TRBV2 and J usage is TRBJ2-1, with D perhaps TRBD2 (5 bases). V lost 7 bases and J 0 bases, leaving 13 bases between the germline ends. This CDR3 has 15 amino acids. CDR1 and CDR2 (germline): SNHLY, FYNNEI. The CDR3 nucleotides read TGTGCCAGCATCCTGGCGGGTGGCTCCTACAATGAGCAGTTCTTC. Translation: CASILAGGSYNEQFF.

The table lists this clonotype with many counts. The rearrangement links TRBV18 to TRBJ2-3; D gene ambiguous. The ends were cut back, 3 bases at V and 2 bases at J, with 9 bases in the middle. This CDR3 has 14 amino acids. Germline CDR1 and CDR2: KGHSH and LQKENI. CDR3 nucleotides: TGTGCCAGCTCACCTGCTGGATTCACAGATACGCAGTATTTT. Encoded protein: CASSPAGFTDTQYF.

This clonotype was counted a few times. This chain uses TRBV7-3 with TRBJ2-2; 9 bases agree with TRBD1. Per germline, CDR1 SGHTA and CDR2 FQGTGA. J gave up 6 bases and V 1 base, and 3 bases lay outside the gene matches. The CDR3 runs to 15 residues. CDR3 DNA sequence: TGTGCCAGCAGCTTAAAGGGACAGGGTTCCGGGGAGCTGTTTTTT. Its protein product is CASSLKGQGSGELFF.

The chain joins TRBV5-6 to TRBJ1-2; 11 positions agree with TRBD1. Germline V gene lookup returns CDR1 SGHDT and CDR2 YYEEEE. There are 15 residues in the CDR3. J was trimmed by 8 bases and V by 2 bases; bases with no gene match: 8. The CDR3 nucleotides are TGTGCCAGCAGCTTACGGGACAGGGGGTTAAGGGGCTACACCTTC. It codes for CASSLRDRGLRGYTF.

The chain links TRBV4-1 to TRBJ2-1; 7 bases map to TRBD1. CDR1 is MGHRA and CDR2 is YSYEKL in the germline V gene. This CDR3 has 17 amino acids. V was clipped by 1 base and J by 14 bases; unmatched bases: 20. Here the CDR3 reads CASSQGYRSRTGLREFF. CDR3 in DNA: TGCGCCAGCAGCCAAGGATATCGGTCAAGGACAGGTCTTAGGGAGTTCTTC.

The chain carries TRBV10-2 and TRBJ2-7, with TRBD2 identical over 9 bases. The CDR3 totals 15 residues. The germline V gene encodes CDR1 WSHSY and CDR2 SAAADI. CDR3 coding DNA: TGCGCATACATCAGCGGGGGGCGGGTAGGCTACGAGCAGTACTTC. Its protein product is CAYISGGRVGYEQYF.

The V and J genes are TRBV6-1 and TRBJ1-5; D remains ambiguous. The ends were cut back, 8 bases at V and 3 bases at J, with 11 bases in the middle. The CDR3 covers 13 residues. Germline V lookup: CDR1 MNHNS, CDR2 SASEGT. CDR3 region: CASLGGNNQPQHF. CDR3 in DNA: TGTGCCAGCCTCGGAGGGAACAATCAGCCCCAGCATTTT.

This clonotype was detected a few times. The chain employs TRBV24-1 and TRBJ2-5; 9 bases line up with TRBD2. The germline gives CDR1 KGHDR, CDR2 SFDVKD. The junction had 3 bases not matched to a gene; V was cut back by 3 bases and J by 5 bases. The CDR3 length is 14 residues. In nucleotides, the CDR3 is TGTGCCACCAGTGATCCTAGCGGGAAGGAGACCCAGTACTTC. Translating gives CATSDPSGKETQYF.

This clonotype has a handful of counts. The chain couples TRBV2 to TRBJ2-6; D is undetermined. V was trimmed by 4 bases and J by 0 bases, leaving 4 bases between them. The CDR3 covers 14 residues. CDR1 and CDR2 from the germline V gene are SNHLY and FYNNEI. CDR3 sequence: CASSVHSGANVLTF. The CDR3 DNA reads TGTGCCAGCAGTGTCCACTCTGGGGCCAACGTCCTGACTTTC.

The sample holds a few counts of this clonotype. V and J are TRBV2 and TRBJ2-7, with D perhaps TRBD2 (6 bases). This CDR3 comprises 12 residues. Trimming shortened V by 5 bases and J by 8 bases, and 13 bases separated the two germline ends. The V gene's germline CDR1 is SNHLY and CDR2 FYNNEI. The CDR3 bases are TGTGCCAGCAGTACCTACCGGGGGAAGCAGTACTTC. It is translated as CASSTYRGKQYF.

The chain carries TRBV29-1 and TRBJ2-5, with TRBD2 matching 8 bases. CDR3 length: 16 residues. Trimming removed 3 bases from V and 4 bases from J; junction bases left unmatched: 13. Germline loops: CDR1 SQVTM, CDR2 ANQGSEA. CDR3 in amino acids: CSVEWTGPAGVETQYF. CDR3 coding DNA: TGCAGCGTTGAGTGGACCGGCCCAGCGGGAGTAGAGACCCAGTACTTC.

The rearrangement links TRBV2 to TRBJ2-7, with D unclear. Germline V gene sequence: CDR1 SNHLY, CDR2 FYNNEI. V shed 3 bases and J shed 6 bases, with 6 bases lying between them. This CDR3 is 11 amino acids long. The CDR3 DNA sequence: TGTGCCAGCAGTGAGAGGTCCGAGCAGTACTTC. Protein sequence: CASSERSEQYF.

This clonotype came up a few times. The rearrangement joins TRBV12-3 or TRBV12-4 to TRBJ2-5, with 15 positions matching TRBD2. V was clipped by 6 bases and J by 7 bases; unmatched bases: 9. CDR3 length: 16 residues. CDR3 in DNA: TGTGCCAGCAGCCGGACTAGCGGGAGGGCCCTGGGGACCCAGTACTTC. Residues: CASSRTSGRALGTQYF.

This clonotype was seen only a few times. The V call is TRBV3-1, the J call TRBJ1-1; TRBD1 matches 7 bases. Trimming removed 3 bases from V and 11 bases from J; junction bases left unmatched: 18. The CDR3 is 16 amino acids. Germline lookup yields CDR1 LGHDT and CDR2 YNNKEL (reference sequence). The CDR3 DNA follows: TGTGCCAGCAGCCAGATCGGGACAGATTACTCGGTGATGGCTTTCTTT. As protein: CASSQIGTDYSVMAFF.